The present entry profiles one T cell receptor (beta chain) with its context. Its antigen is unidentified. Between the trimmed V and J ends, which lost 5 bases and 0 bases, there was a span of 11 bases. Germline CDR1 DFQATT, CDR2 SNEGSKA (reference sequence). The CDR3 consists of 13 residues. The data were obtained in a study of T cell repertoires in cytomegalovirus infection. One entry per CDR3 protein, called by TCRdb with MiXCR from the reads. The sample has about 120,000 distinct CDR3 sequences, about 33% seen once. Findings of the study overall: Pooled public TCR beta family frequency picked out CMV carriers with the relevant HLA.

The sample here was CD8+ T cells from cultured PBMCs, taken from culture after CMV antigen stimulation. The chain joins TRBV20-1 to TRBJ2-7; weak D call: TRBD1 (6 bases). The sequence came from a human donor in good health (CMV status not recorded). Some clones in this sample may be carry-over from other donors' samples. CDR3 bases: TGCAGTGCTCTGTGGGACAACTCCTACGAGCAGTACTTC. Translating gives CSALWDNSYEQYF.